The 7 T cell receptor beta chains presented below share a single source sample, sequenced in a study of technical replicates of blood from a few donors. Generated by immunoSEQ multiplex PCR, the TCRdb table keeps only in-frame clones and is missing some. This table holds tens of thousands of clones, approximately 90% found once. The sequenced sample consisted of T cells isolated from PBMCs. The receptors here all came from a human donor in good health.

The chain recombines TRBV5-1 with TRBJ2-2; D perhaps matches TRBD2 (6 bases). The CDR3 runs to 16 residues. Trimming removed 2 bases at V and 0 bases at J, with 11 bases between. Germline V CDR1 and CDR2: SGHRS, YFSETQ. The CDR3 nucleotides read TGCGCCAGCAGCTTTTACGGGGACTCGAACACCGGGGAGCTGTTTTTT. Translation gives CASSFYGDSNTGELFF.

The chain uses TRBV4-1 and TRBJ1-4; D possibly corresponds to TRBD1 (6 bases). Germline values: CDR1 MGHRA, CDR2 YSYEKL. Trimming left V 1 base short and J 7 bases short, with 13 bases between. The CDR3 loop spans 15 amino acids. Here the CDR3 DNA reads TGCGCCAGCAGCCAAGCCGGCGGGGGCGGTGAAAAACTGTTTTTT. This encodes CASSQAGGGGEKLFF.

This clone was detected once. V usage is TRBV27 and J usage is TRBJ1-2, with 7 positions matching TRBD1. The length of the CDR3 is 13 residues. Germline V gene data show CDR1 as MNHEY and CDR2 as SMNVEV (reference sequence). Trimming at V came to 5 bases and at J to 5 bases, leaving 5 bases not matched to a gene. CDR3 amino acids: CASSPGQMYGYTF. CDR3 bases: TGTGCCAGCAGTCCGGGACAGATGTATGGCTACACCTTC.

The chain has TRBV25-1 and TRBJ2-3, with D perhaps matching TRBD2 (6 bases). The CDR3 loop spans 16 amino acids. The germline V and J ends were trimmed by 3 bases and 0 bases, with 13 bases remaining between them. Germline loops: CDR1 MGHDK, CDR2 SYGVNS. CDR3 protein: CASSDILEGSTDTQYF. CDR3 DNA: TGTGCCAGCAGTGATATTCTGGAGGGGAGCACAGATACGCAGTATTTT.

The V and J genes are TRBV10-2 and TRBJ2-5; the D gene is possibly TRBD1 (5 bases). The CDR3 is 14 residues long. CDR1 is WSHSY and CDR2 is SAAADI in the germline V gene. The V end lost 6 bases, the J end lost 5 bases, and 16 bases lay between the germline ends. CDR3 protein: CASRQTANGETQYF. CDR3 DNA sequence: TGCGCCAGCAGACAGACAGCCAACGGGGAGACCCAGTACTTC.

Only one count was recorded for this clone. The chain couples TRBV27 to TRBJ1-2; D is unclear. The V end was cut by 6 bases, the J end by 4 bases, with 21 bases between. Germline V gives CDR1 MNHEY, CDR2 SMNVEV (reference sequence). The CDR3 has 16 residues. The CDR3: CASSLLTPASVYGYTF. DNA for the CDR3: TGTGCCAGCAGCCTCCTGACACCGGCTTCCGTCTATGGCTACACCTTC.

The table lists this clone with a count of one. The chain employs TRBV28 and TRBJ2-7, with a weak D call TRBD2 (6 bases). This CDR3 has 14 residues. V lost 6 bases to trimming and J lost 1 base, with 13 bases between them. Germline CDR1 MDHEN, CDR2 SYDVKM. The CDR3 region is CASSLAPLSYEQYF. CDR3 DNA sequence: TGTGCCAGCAGCCTAGCGCCCCTATCCTACGAGCAGTACTTC.